The present T cell receptor beta chain was sequenced within a study of blood T cell repertoires in COVID-19. The CDR3 totals 17 residues. Germline V gene sequence: CDR1 MNHNS, CDR2 SASEGT. V was pared by 0 bases and J by 4 bases, with 17 bases between. Sequencing was performed with immunoSEQ multiplex PCR; in TCRdb, only in-frame clones are kept and a portion is missing. The table shows 30,000 to 40,000 clones, with approximately 78% occurring only once. V is TRBV6-1 and J is TRBJ2-3; tentatively, D is TRBD2 (6 bases). Sequenced: peripheral blood. The receptor comes from an elderly man with active or convalescent COVID-19. For the CDR3, the DNA is TGTGCCAGCAGTGAAGCGCTCGCCTTTGGAGGGGCAGATACGCAGTATTTT. Its protein product is CASSEALAFGGADTQYF.